A single sample gave rise to the 25 T cell receptor beta chains below, sequenced in a study of shared clonotypes between healthy human individuals. The table came from immunoSEQ multiplex PCR; TCRdb's copy has only in-frame clones and leaves some out. The sample lists approximately 2,200,000 clones, just over 90% occurring once. Naivety among CD8 cells was defined by CD45RO negativity and positive CCR7 selection, thereby excluding terminally differentiated effector memory CD45RA+ cells. Material: naive CD8+ T cells from PBMCs. These receptors came from a man between 18 and 35 years old in good health. Some clones in this sample may be carry-over from other donors' samples.

The chain combines TRBV29-1 with TRBJ2-7, with TRBD2 identical over 8 bases. The junction had 9 bases not matched to a gene; V was cut back by 0 bases and J by 2 bases. The CDR3 consists of 16 residues. Germline-derived CDR1 and CDR2 are SQVTM and ANQGSEA. CDR3 residues: CSVEEAATSGAYEQYF. The CDR3 nucleotides are TGCAGCGTTGAAGAAGCGGCTACTAGCGGAGCCTACGAGCAGTACTTC.

The chain has TRBV27 and TRBJ2-3; 7 nucleotides agree with TRBD1. This CDR3 contains 18 residues. Unmatched junction bases numbered 14, after V lost 5 bases and J lost 0 bases. CDR1 is MNHEY, CDR2 SMNVEV, per germline (reference sequence). CDR3 DNA: TGTGCCAGCAGTCTTCGGACAGGCCCTACTGCTAGCACAGATACGCAGTATTTT. It encodes CASSLRTGPTASTDTQYF.

V is TRBV19 and J is TRBJ2-5; D perhaps matches TRBD2 (5 bases). Germline V lookup: CDR1 LNHDA, CDR2 SQIVND (reference sequence). This CDR3 is built from 12 residues. V shed 7 bases and J shed 1 base, with 7 bases lying between them. CDR3 bases: TGTGCCAGTAAGGACTTCCAAGAGACCCAGTACTTC. This codes for CASKDFQETQYF.

The chain combines TRBV5-4 with TRBJ1-2; D is possibly TRBD1 (6 bases). From germline, CDR1 is SGHNT and CDR2 YYREEE (reference sequence). This CDR3 region has 15 residues. Trimming left V 3 bases short and J 8 bases short, with 20 bases between. CDR3 in DNA: TGTGCCAGCAGCTACCGGGACACGGGTATGTTCGGCTACACCTTC. Its translation: CASSYRDTGMFGYTF.

The V gene is TRBV4-3, the J gene TRBJ1-1; TRBD1 might be the D (6 bases). Germline V gene lookup returns CDR1 LGHNA and CDR2 YSLEER. This CDR3 region has 15 residues. The V end lost 5 bases, the J end lost 3 bases, and 16 bases lay between the germline ends. CDR3 sequence reads: CASSASGEPHTEAFF. The CDR3 nucleotides are TGCGCCAGCAGCGCTTCAGGGGAGCCACACACTGAAGCTTTCTTT.

The V gene is TRBV5-6, the J gene TRBJ1-1; D is unresolved. Germline CDR1 and CDR2: SGHDT and YYEEEE. The CDR3 loop spans 16 amino acids. V gave up 5 bases and J gave up 1 base, with 18 bases separating them. This chain's CDR3 is CASSHVGEGENTEAFF. The CDR3 DNA reads as TGTGCCAGCAGTCACGTCGGGGAGGGAGAGAACACTGAAGCTTTCTTT. Full variable domain (remainder filled in from reference TRBV5-6 and TRBJ1-1): DAGVTQSPTHLIKTRGQQVTLRCSPKSGHDTVSWYQQALGQGPQFIFQYYEEEERQRGNFPDRFSGHQFPNYSSELNVNALLLGDSALYLCASSHVGEGENTEAFFGQGTRLTVV.

In the case of this clone: The sample has other DNA sequences that encode this CDR3 too. V gene TRBV7-9 combines with J gene TRBJ1-5; D is undetermined. The V gene's germline CDR1 is SEHNR and CDR2 FQNEAQ (reference sequence). Trimming shortened V by 0 bases and J by 4 bases, and 7 bases separated the two germline ends. CDR3 size: 14 residues. The CDR3: CASSLAGLNQPQHF. In DNA form, the CDR3 reads TGTGCCAGCAGCTTAGCGGGTTTAAATCAGCCCCAGCATTTT.

For this clone: At one boundary the junction diverges from the germline segment, which might be a read error. Other DNA sequences in the sample encode the same CDR3. This chain links TRBV5-4 with TRBJ2-3; 10 bases align to TRBD2. Germline CDR1 is SGHNT and CDR2 is YYREEE (reference sequence). This CDR3 region has 19 residues. CDR3 bases: TGCGCCAGCAGCCCCCGAGGTAGCGGGAGGACCCCCCTTACAGATACGCAGTATTTT. This translates into CASSPRGSGRTPLTDTQYF.

The chain links TRBV28 to TRBJ2-4; D unresolved. This CDR3 region has 14 residues. Germline V gene data show CDR1 as MDHEN and CDR2 as SYDVKM. V dropped 3 bases and J dropped 3 bases, with 9 bases sitting between them. CDR3 protein: CASSFLGNKNIQYF. The CDR3 DNA is TGTGCCAGCAGTTTTCTTGGGAACAAAAACATTCAGTACTTC.

The gene calls are TRBV9 and TRBJ1-2, with D possibly TRBD1 on 6 matching bases. The ends were cut back, 0 bases at V and 8 bases at J, with 14 bases in the middle. From germline, CDR1 is SGDLS and CDR2 YYNGEE. The CDR3 consists of 14 residues. The CDR3 sequence is CASSVEPGGGGYTF. The CDR3 nucleotides read TGTGCCAGCAGCGTAGAGCCCGGGGGCGGAGGCTACACCTTC.

V usage is TRBV28 and J usage is TRBJ2-2; D could derive from TRBD1 or TRBD2 (6 bases each). The CDR3 sequence is 17 residues long. Germline V lookup: CDR1 MDHEN, CDR2 SYDVKM. The V gene lost 3 bases and the J gene lost 5 bases, with 19 bases spanning the gap. The CDR3 bases are TGTGCCAGCAGTTTGCGGGACACAATGAAAGGTACCGGGGAGCTGTTTTTT. Protein sequence: CASSLRDTMKGTGELFF.

The chain employs TRBV27 and TRBJ1-1, with TRBD1 identical over 7 bases. The CDR3 loop spans 13 amino acids. With V trimmed by 8 bases and J by 6 bases, 9 bases remained unmatched. Germline CDR1 MNHEY, CDR2 SMNVEV (reference sequence). This CDR3 reads CASGTGAPAEAFF. CDR3 coding DNA: TGTGCCAGCGGAACAGGGGCGCCCGCTGAAGCTTTCTTT.

The J gene is TRBJ2-7, the V gene TRBV7-9; D gene ambiguous. The CDR3 is 13 amino acids. V shed 4 bases and J shed 7 bases, with 14 bases lying between them. Germline loops: CDR1 SEHNR, CDR2 FQNEAQ (reference sequence). CDR3 in amino acids: CASSSSSKTEQYF. DNA of the CDR3: TGTGCCAGCAGCTCATCCTCTAAGACAGAGCAGTACTTC.

As to this clone: The sample holds other DNA sequences that translate to the same CDR3. The chain has TRBV27 and TRBJ1-1; 8 bases are shared with TRBD1. The CDR3 spans 14 residues. Trimming at V came to 1 base and at J to 4 bases, leaving 2 bases not matched to a gene. Looked up from germline, CDR1 is MNHEY and CDR2 is SMNVEV (reference sequence). CDR3 protein: CASSLWDRSTEAFF. The DNA of the CDR3 is TGTGCCAGCAGTTTATGGGACAGGAGCACTGAAGCTTTCTTT.

V gene TRBV7-9 combines with J gene TRBJ2-4; D is uncertain. CDR3 size: 12 residues. Germline CDR1 and CDR2: SEHNR and FQNEAQ (reference sequence). The ends were cut back, 2 bases at V and 4 bases at J, with 3 bases in the middle. The CDR3 DNA is TGTGCCAGCAGCTTATCGAAAAACATTCAGTACTTC. This codes for CASSLSKNIQYF.

The V call is TRBV5-1, the J call TRBJ1-2; D is undetermined. Deletions cut 5 bases from V and 4 bases from J, with 21 bases between. The CDR3 is 16 residues long. From germline, CDR1 is SGHRS and CDR2 YFSETQ. The DNA of the CDR3 is TGCGCCAGCAGTGGGCCGGAGAGTGCCCTTGGCTATGGCTACACCTTC. Translated, it gives CASSGPESALGYGYTF.

In its sample, this clone was seen once. The same CDR3 arises from other DNA sequences in this sample as well. This chain connects TRBV7-9 to TRBJ2-6, with no clear D. Germline CDR1 and CDR2: SEHNR and FQNEAQ (reference sequence). The CDR3 totals 15 residues. Trimming shortened V by 5 bases and J by 1 base, and 9 bases separated the two germline ends. CDR3 residues: CASSLVGSGANVLTF. The CDR3 nucleotides read TGTGCCAGCAGCCTGGTTGGATCTGGGGCCAACGTCCTGACTTTC.

The chain has TRBV5-4 and TRBJ1-2, with D uncertain. V lost 4 bases and J lost 7, with 14 bases in between. CDR3 length equals 13 residues. Germline V CDR1 and CDR2: SGHNT, YYREEE (reference sequence). In nucleotides, the CDR3 is TGTGCCAGCAGCCCCTCGGCGGCATCTGGCTACACCTTC. As protein: CASSPSAASGYTF.

The chain recombines TRBV29-1 with TRBJ1-1; 7 nucleotides line up with TRBD1. The CDR3 sequence is 15 residues long. Germline assignment: CDR1 SQVTM and CDR2 ANQGSEA. The J segment lost 3 bases and the V segment lost 4 bases, leaving 11 bases of the junction unmatched. The CDR3 is CSVAGDSGGDTEAFF. The DNA for the CDR3 is TGCAGCGTTGCGGGGGACAGCGGCGGGGACACTGAAGCTTTCTTT.

V gene TRBV5-6 combines with J gene TRBJ1-4; TRBD1 agrees at 7 bases. Germline V CDR1 and CDR2: SGHDT, YYEEEE. The J segment lost 0 bases and the V segment lost 1 base, leaving 3 bases of the junction unmatched. The CDR3 contains 16 residues. CDR3 in DNA: TGTGCCAGCAGCTTGTGGGACAGACCAACTAATGAAAAACTGTTTTTT. Translating gives CASSLWDRPTNEKLFF.

This chain joins TRBV2 and TRBJ1-1, with TRBD1 matching 10 bases. CDR3 length: 14 amino acids. The germline V gene encodes CDR1 SNHLY and CDR2 FYNNEI. Losses at the gene ends were 5 bases for V and 4 bases for J; bases not matched to a gene: 4. CDR3 protein: CASSRTGGSTEAFF. Written as DNA, the CDR3 is TGTGCCAGCAGTAGGACAGGGGGGTCCACTGAAGCTTTCTTT.

A word on this clone: Other nucleotide sequences from this sample produce the same CDR3. The rearrangement uses TRBV9 and TRBJ2-7; 8 positions match TRBD1. V was clipped by 0 bases and J by 4 bases; unmatched bases: 6. The germline V gene encodes CDR1 SGDLS and CDR2 YYNGEE. The CDR3 contains 15 residues. The CDR3 is CASSVGAGGGYEQYF. CDR3 coding DNA: TGTGCCAGCAGCGTAGGAGCAGGGGGCGGGTACGAGCAGTACTTC.

V and J are TRBV28 and TRBJ1-1; D is uncertain. The CDR3 runs 15 residues. V lost 2 bases to trimming and J lost 0 bases, with 10 bases between them. CDR1 and CDR2 (germline): MDHEN, SYDVKM. CDR3 amino acids: CASSLLSGLNTEAFF. CDR3 nucleotide sequence: TGTGCCAGCAGTTTACTGTCAGGCCTGAACACTGAAGCTTTCTTT.

This chain joins TRBV15 and TRBJ1-5; D call uncertain. The V end lost 0 bases, the J end lost 2 bases, and 8 bases lay between the germline ends. This CDR3 has 15 residues. The germline V gene encodes CDR1 LNHNV and CDR2 YYDKDF (reference sequence). The CDR3 DNA reads as TGTGCCACCAGCAGAGATCCCGGTCGCAATCAGCCCCAGCATTTT. Encoded protein: CATSRDPGRNQPQHF.

V gene TRBV16 combines with J gene TRBJ2-7; D gene uncertain. V lost 3 bases to trimming and J lost 2 bases, with 2 bases between them. The CDR3 length is 11 residues. The germline V gene has CDR1 KGHSY and CDR2 FQNENV. The CDR3: CASSHTYEQYF. Here the CDR3 DNA reads TGTGCCAGCAGCCATACCTACGAGCAGTACTTC.